This T cell receptor beta chain is drawn from a study of T cell responses to AZD1222 COVID-19 vaccine (dated by TCRdb to 2020 to 2023). Background on the whole study: AZD1222 recipients given second doses at about 4 weeks or at about 12 weeks were pooled, since spike-specific TCR depth and breadth were not found to differ between the two schedules. Trial participants were enrolled by age into 18-55, 56-69 and 70-plus year subgroups, with about 150, 28 and 57 TCR-sequenced participants respectively. A total of under 250 trial participants underwent TCR sequencing, of whom about 210 had received two doses of AZD1222 and roughly 26 had received two doses of the MenACWY control vaccine.

The sample's time point label is to be understood as: baseline before first vaccination. Vaccinee samples were obtained from the UK trials COV001 and COV002, which included a single-blind randomized controlled phase 2/3 trial of AZD1222 (ChAdOx1 nCoV-19) in healthy adults. For TCRbeta chain sequencing, PBMC samples from trial participants were taken at day 0 and at day 28 after the second dose. There are 14 amino acids in the CDR3, from cysteine to phenylalanine inclusive. The CDR3 DNA has 42 bases and is translated from base 1. V and J lose 1 base and 1 base, and a span of 8 bases separates them. The germline V gene gives CDR1 as SGHTA and CDR2 as FQGTGA. Concerning this clone: The specificity of this receptor is unknown. Base qualities are not recorded, but no much larger clone differs from it by a single base.

Overall study outcomes, separate from this receptor: Conclusions about previously exposed vaccinees were limited because only five to seven AZD1222 recipients were SARS-CoV-2 seropositive at baseline. Epitopes outside the regions mutated in the B.1.351 and B.1.1.7 variants were reportedly recognized by nearly half of the unique spike-specific TCRs. Because no day 14 peak-response samples were available, repertoires were characterized only after the peak T cell response. CD4 TCRs associated with the vaccine covered the entire spike protein, and the dominant responses were in regions 160-218 and 743-854. Most participants were white British and females outnumbered males, and the authors suggested that clonal diversity may have been underestimated. The 56-69-year group was small, and its depth increase did not reach significance, likely because of low power. After two AZD1222 doses, both the breadth and the depth of spike-specific TCRs were significantly higher than at day 0 and than in MenACWY recipients.

The CDR3 regions of human TCRbeta chains were analyzed by immunosequencing. The study's processing was this. Repertoire TCRs were checked for matches against a reference library of SARS-CoV-2-specific TCRs that had been generated using the MIRA antigen-specificity platform. Breadth was defined as the fraction of unique TCRs that were SARS-CoV-2-associated. Depth was defined as the fraction of total T cells that were SARS-CoV-2-associated. Using the MIRA data, every spike-specific TCR was mapped to the spike region that the TCR reacted to and assigned to either a CD4 or a CD8 class. Log10-transformed breadth and depth values were compared by one-way ANOVA with Sidak's multiple comparisons tests. TCRdb took this table from immuneACCESS and kept in-frame rearrangements with V and J called. Such tables lack part of the clones; where checked against another copy, unresolved V genes explain under half of the gap, and the rest is unexplained. The D gene and trimming were derived from the DNA, and the V and J assignments and clone size from that table. Present in this sample are roughly 150,000 clones, roughly 82% of which were seen just once. The ten most abundant clones make up 4.1% of the sample.

The V and J genes are TRBV7-3 and TRBJ2-7, with the D segment identity uncertain. The sequence came from an adult in good health. The starting material was peripheral blood, obtained on day 0 of AZD1222 vaccination. Here is the DNA: TGTGCCAGCAGCTTAAATACGGGTTCCTACGAGCAGTACTTC. It encodes CASSLNTGSYEQYF. Joined to the reference TRBV7-3 and TRBJ2-7 proteins, this CDR3 gives the full variable domain: GAGVSQTPSNKVTEKGKYVELRCDPISGHTALYWYRQSLGQGPEFLIYFQGTGAADDSGLPNDRFFAVRPEGSVSTLKIQRTERGDSAVYLCASSLNTGSYEQYFGPGTRLTVT.